The next 24 T cell receptor beta chains were all read from a single sample in a study of cytomegalovirus exposure and HLA in healthy donors. Primers included in the PCR were 60 Vbeta and 13 Jbeta primers. Measured with immunoSEQ multiplex PCR; TCRdb has only the in-frame clones, and not every one. The sample has 130,000 to 150,000 clones, around 73% seen once. Input material: PBMCs. These receptors all come from a middle-aged woman in good health and CMV-seronegative.

The chain has TRBV10-3 and TRBJ1-3; D ambiguous. The CDR3 is 13 residues long. The V gene lost 0 bases and the J gene lost 6 bases, with 6 bases spanning the gap. Per germline, CDR1 ENHRY and CDR2 SYGVKD. The CDR3 nucleotides are TGTGCCATCAGTGAGTCGTTGGCAAACACCATATATTTT. Translating it yields CAISESLANTIYF.

The chain is built from TRBV6-1 and TRBJ2-5; TRBD1 is a possible D gene (5 bases). V shed 5 bases and J shed 2 bases, with 12 bases lying between them. Germline CDR1 and CDR2: MNHNS and SASEGT. The CDR3 runs 14 residues. This CDR3 reads CASSRGEPQETQYF. DNA of the CDR3: TGTGCCAGCAGTAGGGGTGAGCCGCAAGAGACCCAGTACTTC.

The V call is TRBV6-1, the J call TRBJ2-2; D unclear. CDR3 length: 14 residues. Germline CDR1 MNHNS, CDR2 SASEGT. V lost 8 bases, J lost 5 bases, and 15 bases lay in between. The CDR3: CASCVHRQTGELFF. The CDR3 DNA follows: TGTGCCAGCTGCGTCCATCGCCAAACCGGGGAGCTGTTTTTT.

This clone has just a few counts. For the CDR3, the DNA is TGCGCCAGCAGCTTGGGCAGGGTAAATTCACCCCTCCACTTT. It specifies CASSLGRVNSPLHF. The J gene is TRBJ1-6, the V gene TRBV5-1, with D possibly being TRBD1 (5 bases). The CDR3 covers 14 residues. Germline V CDR1 and CDR2: SGHRS, YFSETQ. The V end lost 0 bases, the J end lost 7 bases, and 8 bases lay between the germline ends.

The chain has TRBV2 and TRBJ1-6; 7 positions agree with TRBD1. V trimming: 9 bases; J trimming: 9 bases; junction bases outside the gene matches: 11. There are 14 residues in the CDR3. Germline V gene lookup returns CDR1 SNHLY and CDR2 FYNNEI. The CDR3 is CASGETGVTSPLHF. The CDR3 DNA reads TGTGCCAGTGGAGAAACAGGGGTGACTTCACCCCTCCACTTT.

The chain uses TRBV19 and TRBJ2-5; 8 bases are a match to TRBD2. This CDR3 comprises 15 residues. With 7 bases clipped from V and 1 base from J, the junction kept 8 bases outside the gene matches. The germline CDR1 and CDR2 sequences are LNHDA and SQIVND (reference sequence). CDR3 nucleotides: TGTGCCAGTACGATTGGCGGGGGGCGCCAAGAGACCCAGTACTTC. Its protein is CASTIGGGRQETQYF.

V is TRBV2 and J is TRBJ1-2; TRBD1 agrees at 7 bases. Germline V gives CDR1 SNHLY, CDR2 FYNNEI. Trimming took 11 bases from V and 5 from J; bases not matched to a gene: 8. The CDR3 length is 12 residues. As DNA, the CDR3 is TGTGCCCCCTCCGGGACAGCTTATGGCTACACCTTC. This encodes CAPSGTAYGYTF.

V is TRBV29-1 and J is TRBJ2-7, with D possibly TRBD1 on 5 matching bases. Germline CDR1 SQVTM, CDR2 ANQGSEA. The V end was cut by 3 bases, the J end by 6 bases, with 21 bases between. This CDR3 is 15 amino acids long. CDR3 region: CSVEFLGQGWPEQYF. The CDR3 region has the DNA TGCAGCGTTGAGTTTTTAGGCCAGGGCTGGCCCGAGCAGTACTTC.

This chain links TRBV9 with TRBJ1-2; D is ambiguous. V was clipped by 0 bases and J by 6 bases, with 15 bases between them. Germline-derived CDR1 and CDR2 are SGDLS and YYNGEE. The CDR3 has 15 residues. CDR3 amino acids: CASSVGGNLKDGYTF. CDR3 bases: TGTGCCAGCAGCGTAGGAGGCAATCTAAAGGATGGCTACACCTTC.

The rearrangement uses TRBV19 and TRBJ2-3; tentatively, D is TRBD1 (6 bases). V lost 5 bases and J lost 4, with 16 bases in between. This CDR3 spans 15 amino acids. Germline values: CDR1 LNHDA, CDR2 SQIVND (reference sequence). The CDR3 coding sequence is TGTGCCAGTAGTTCACTACAGGGTTCTGCAGATACGCAGTATTTT. Translated, it gives CASSSLQGSADTQYF.

DNA of the CDR3: TGTGCCAGCAGTTTGGCGGATCAGACCGGGGAGCTGTTTTTT. Translated, it gives CASSLADQTGELFF. V and J are TRBV27 and TRBJ2-2, with D uncertain. V shed 3 bases and J shed 5 bases, with 10 bases lying between them. This CDR3 comprises 14 residues. Per the germline V gene, CDR1 is MNHEY and CDR2 is SMNVEV (reference sequence).

The V and J genes are TRBV5-6 and TRBJ2-2; 8 bases map to TRBD2. This CDR3 is built from 15 residues. Germline values: CDR1 SGHDT, CDR2 YYEEEE. The V and J ends lost 4 bases and 1 base, in that order; junction bases with no gene match: 3. Here the CDR3 reads CASSRGGRNTGELFF. DNA for the CDR3: TGTGCCAGCAGCCGGGGGGGTAGGAACACCGGGGAGCTGTTTTTT.

The rearrangement joins TRBV5-5 to TRBJ2-1; possibly TRBD2 for D (5 bases). CDR1 and CDR2 from the germline V gene are SGHKS and YYEKEE (reference sequence). Trimming shortened V by 2 bases and J by 0 bases, and 9 bases separated the two germline ends. This CDR3 is 15 amino acids long. The CDR3 nucleotides read TGTGCCAGCAGCTTCGAGGGTTCCTCCTACAATGAGCAGTTCTTC. This translates into CASSFEGSSYNEQFF.

The V gene is TRBV18, the J gene TRBJ1-1; D is possibly TRBD1 (5 bases). This CDR3 region has 12 residues. CDR1 is KGHSH, CDR2 LQKENI, per germline. V lost 6 bases and J lost 5, with 10 bases in between. The CDR3 is CASSPGTTEAFF. CDR3 in DNA: TGTGCCAGCTCCCCAGGGACTACTGAAGCTTTCTTT.

The rearrangement joins TRBV15 to TRBJ2-4, with a possible D match to TRBD1 (7 bases). The CDR3 sequence is 19 residues long. Between the trimmed V and J ends, which lost 1 base and 4 bases, there was a span of 23 bases. Germline V gives CDR1 LNHNV, CDR2 YYDKDF (reference sequence). The DNA for the CDR3 is TGTGCCACCAGCAGAGGGGGTGATTCAGGGGGGCGCAGGAAAAACATTCAGTACTTC. It translates to CATSRGGDSGGRRKNIQYF.

V and J are TRBV5-6 and TRBJ1-2, with 10 positions matching TRBD1. This CDR3 has 16 residues. The trim removed 2 bases at V and 4 bases at J, leaving 8 bases unmatched. Looked up from germline, CDR1 is SGHDT and CDR2 is YYEEEE. CDR3 nucleotides: TGTGCCAGCAGCTTCCCCGGGACAGGGGTTCCCTATGGCTACACCTTC. Its protein product is CASSFPGTGVPYGYTF.

This clone was seen a few times. J is TRBJ1-3 and V is TRBV5-6, with D hard to call. Between the trimmed V and J ends, which lost 3 bases and 0 bases, there was a span of 10 bases. The CDR3 is 15 amino acids. Germline values: CDR1 SGHDT, CDR2 YYEEEE. CDR3 loop: CASSSDTSSGNTIYF. The CDR3, as DNA: TGTGCCAGCAGCTCTGACACGAGCTCTGGAAACACCATATATTTT.

The gene calls are TRBV7-9 and TRBJ1-4; D call uncertain. Trimming left V 5 bases short and J 5 bases short, with 15 bases between. This CDR3 has 15 amino acids. Germline values: CDR1 SEHNR, CDR2 FQNEAQ (reference sequence). The CDR3 DNA sequence: TGTGCCAGCAGCCCCTGGGTGGGCGAAAATGAAAAACTGTTTTTT. This translates into CASSPWVGENEKLFF.

The chain carries TRBV27 and TRBJ1-6, with D hard to call. The germline V and J ends were trimmed by 2 bases and 9 bases, with 11 bases remaining between them. The CDR3 runs to 14 residues. Germline assignment: CDR1 MNHEY and CDR2 SMNVEV (reference sequence). The CDR3 loop reads CASSLGQIGSPLHF. CDR3 in DNA: TGTGCCAGCAGTTTAGGGCAGATAGGTTCACCCCTCCACTTT.

The chain links TRBV19 to TRBJ1-1; maybe TRBD1 (6 bases). The germline V gene has CDR1 LNHDA and CDR2 SQIVND (reference sequence). There are 14 residues in the CDR3. V was pared by 4 bases and J by 1 base, with 10 bases between. The CDR3: CASSSWTENTEAFF. CDR3 nucleotides: TGTGCCAGTAGTAGCTGGACAGAGAACACTGAAGCTTTCTTT.

Remarks on this clone: This CDR3 is also generated by other DNA sequences in the sample. V usage is TRBV4-1 and J usage is TRBJ2-1, with unresolved D. From germline, CDR1 is MGHRA and CDR2 YSYEKL. Trimming shortened V by 0 bases and J by 4 bases, and 4 bases separated the two germline ends. CDR3 length equals 13 residues. CDR3 amino acids: CASSQDLYNEQFF. The CDR3 DNA is TGCGCCAGCAGCCAAGACCTATACAATGAGCAGTTCTTC.

The V call is TRBV14, the J call TRBJ1-2; D unclear. The germline V and J ends were trimmed by 0 bases and 4 bases, with 6 bases remaining between them. This CDR3 is 13 amino acids long. CDR1 is SGHDN and CDR2 is FVKESK in the germline V gene. The CDR3 reads CASSQEPGYGYTF. In DNA form, the CDR3 reads TGTGCCAGCAGCCAAGAACCGGGCTATGGCTACACCTTC.

The chain joins TRBV6-5 to TRBJ1-2; 8 bases fit TRBD1. V gave up 0 bases and J gave up 4 bases; unmatched junction bases: 7. This CDR3 comprises 16 residues. Looked up from germline, CDR1 is MNHEY and CDR2 is SVGAGI. The DNA for the CDR3 is TGTGCCAGCAGTTACTCCGGACAGGGACCCTTCTATGGCTACACCTTC. It encodes CASSYSGQGPFYGYTF.

The CDR3: CASSLQGAGGELFF. CDR3 nucleotides: TGTGCCAGCAGCTTACAGGGGGCGGGCGGGGAGCTGTTTTTT. J is TRBJ2-2 and V is TRBV7-8; 8 bases match TRBD1. CDR3 length equals 14 residues. Germline V gene data show CDR1 as SGHVS and CDR2 as FQNEAQ. V was clipped by 2 bases and J by 7 bases; unmatched bases: 3.